This T cell receptor (beta chain) was captured in a study of blood T cells in healthy people across ages. This clonotype was counted once. Using a J-beta primer mix together with a sample-barcoded 5' primer, a second PCR was run for roughly 6 to 12 cycles. TCRdb reprocessed the 5' RACE reads via MiXCR and lists one record per CDR3 protein. The profile covers 950,000 to 1,200,000 distinct CDR3 sequences, with about two fifths appearing a single time and roughly 13% taken by the ten largest. V lost 5 bases and J lost 7; bases outside the gene matches: 7. The CDR3 spans 13 residues. The germline gives CDR1 SGHTA, CDR2 FQGNSA.

This chain links TRBV7-2 with TRBJ1-2; 7 positions agree with TRBD1. The sequence was collected from a young man in good health. Sequencing was carried out using blood. CDR3: CASSTDRVGGYTF. CDR3 nucleotides: TGTGCCAGCAGCACCGACAGGGTCGGTGGCTACACCTTC.